This entry lists 3 T cell receptor beta chains sequenced from one sample in a study of blood T cells in healthy people across ages. For the second PCR, which ran for about 6 to 11 cycles, a sample-barcoded 5' primer and a J-beta primer mix were used. Via MiXCR, TCRdb re-called the 5' RACE reads, giving one row per CDR3 protein. The table includes about 1.8 million distinct CDR3 sequences, just under 50% detected once. The sample taken for sequencing was blood. The receptors come from a woman aged 35 to 49 in good health.

The DNA of the CDR3 is TGCAGTGCTAGCCGGGGCCCGAGAAGCGGCTACACCTTC. It codes for CSASRGPRSGYTF. This chain connects TRBV20-1 to TRBJ1-2; possibly TRBD1 for D (5 bases). Trimming removed 3 bases at V and 8 bases at J, with 16 bases between. The germline gives CDR1 DFQATT, CDR2 SNEGSKA (reference sequence). The CDR3 loop spans 13 amino acids.

The CDR3 reads CASSPTPRGQISGANVLTF. CDR3 nucleotides: TGTGCCAGCAGCCCTACCCCTCGGGGACAGATCTCTGGGGCCAACGTCCTGACTTTC. The gene calls are TRBV7-9 and TRBJ2-6; 7 nucleotides align to TRBD1. This CDR3 has 19 amino acids. The V and J ends lost 5 bases and 0 bases, in that order; junction bases with no gene match: 13. CDR1 is SEHNR, CDR2 FQNEAQ, per germline (reference sequence). Looking up the rest from reference TRBV7-9 and TRBJ2-6 gives the full variable domain: DTGVSQNPRHKITKRGQNVTFRCDPISEHNRLYWYRQTLGQGPEFLTYFQNEAQLEKSRLLSDRFSAERPKGSFSTLEIQRTEQGDSAMYLCASSPTPRGQISGANVLTFGAGSRLTVL.

This clonotype was found a few times. V gene TRBV10-2 combines with J gene TRBJ2-1; 10 nucleotides align to TRBD2. The CDR3 spans 16 residues. Germline V gene data show CDR1 as WSHSY and CDR2 as SAAADI. Unmatched junction bases numbered 5, after V lost 2 bases and J lost 4 bases. CDR3 nucleotide sequence: TGCGCCAGCAGTGAGATCGCTAGCGGGGGATACAATGAGCAGTTCTTC. It is translated as CASSEIASGGYNEQFF.